These 3 T cell receptor beta chains were sequenced from one sample in a study of blood T cell repertoires in COVID-19. Data came from immunoSEQ multiplex PCR; TCRdb stores just in-frame clones and leaves some out. The profile shows over 100,000 clones, approximately 80% of them singletons. Sequencing input: peripheral blood. The receptors originated from a woman in her 70s with acute or convalescent COVID-19.

The DNA for the CDR3 is TGTGCCAGCAGCTCACAGGGTAACACTGAAGCTTTCTTT. Amino acid sequence: CASSSQGNTEAFF. The chain uses TRBV5-5 and TRBJ1-1, with D possibly being TRBD1 (6 bases). Trimming removed 3 bases at V and 2 bases at J, with 8 bases between. Germline V gene data show CDR1 as SGHKS and CDR2 as YYEKEE (reference sequence). The CDR3 consists of 13 residues.

The chain links TRBV6-2 or TRBV6-3 to TRBJ2-7; D might be TRBD1 (6 bases). The CDR3 covers 15 residues. The V gene lost 6 bases and the J gene lost 6 bases, with 21 bases spanning the gap. From germline, CDR1 is MNHEY and CDR2 SVGEGT. CDR3 bases: TGTGCCAGCAGCATAAACCTCAGGGGATTAAGCGAGCAGTACTTC. This gives the protein CASSINLRGLSEQYF.

The chain uses TRBV4-3 and TRBJ2-5, with D possibly TRBD2 on 5 matching bases. The CDR3 extends over 15 amino acids. V shed 1 base and J shed 4 bases, with 13 bases lying between them. Looked up from germline, CDR1 is LGHNA and CDR2 is YSLEER. CDR3 coding DNA: TGCGCCAGCAGCCAAGGGACTTCAAGCAGAGAGACCCAGTACTTC. Its translation is CASSQGTSSRETQYF.